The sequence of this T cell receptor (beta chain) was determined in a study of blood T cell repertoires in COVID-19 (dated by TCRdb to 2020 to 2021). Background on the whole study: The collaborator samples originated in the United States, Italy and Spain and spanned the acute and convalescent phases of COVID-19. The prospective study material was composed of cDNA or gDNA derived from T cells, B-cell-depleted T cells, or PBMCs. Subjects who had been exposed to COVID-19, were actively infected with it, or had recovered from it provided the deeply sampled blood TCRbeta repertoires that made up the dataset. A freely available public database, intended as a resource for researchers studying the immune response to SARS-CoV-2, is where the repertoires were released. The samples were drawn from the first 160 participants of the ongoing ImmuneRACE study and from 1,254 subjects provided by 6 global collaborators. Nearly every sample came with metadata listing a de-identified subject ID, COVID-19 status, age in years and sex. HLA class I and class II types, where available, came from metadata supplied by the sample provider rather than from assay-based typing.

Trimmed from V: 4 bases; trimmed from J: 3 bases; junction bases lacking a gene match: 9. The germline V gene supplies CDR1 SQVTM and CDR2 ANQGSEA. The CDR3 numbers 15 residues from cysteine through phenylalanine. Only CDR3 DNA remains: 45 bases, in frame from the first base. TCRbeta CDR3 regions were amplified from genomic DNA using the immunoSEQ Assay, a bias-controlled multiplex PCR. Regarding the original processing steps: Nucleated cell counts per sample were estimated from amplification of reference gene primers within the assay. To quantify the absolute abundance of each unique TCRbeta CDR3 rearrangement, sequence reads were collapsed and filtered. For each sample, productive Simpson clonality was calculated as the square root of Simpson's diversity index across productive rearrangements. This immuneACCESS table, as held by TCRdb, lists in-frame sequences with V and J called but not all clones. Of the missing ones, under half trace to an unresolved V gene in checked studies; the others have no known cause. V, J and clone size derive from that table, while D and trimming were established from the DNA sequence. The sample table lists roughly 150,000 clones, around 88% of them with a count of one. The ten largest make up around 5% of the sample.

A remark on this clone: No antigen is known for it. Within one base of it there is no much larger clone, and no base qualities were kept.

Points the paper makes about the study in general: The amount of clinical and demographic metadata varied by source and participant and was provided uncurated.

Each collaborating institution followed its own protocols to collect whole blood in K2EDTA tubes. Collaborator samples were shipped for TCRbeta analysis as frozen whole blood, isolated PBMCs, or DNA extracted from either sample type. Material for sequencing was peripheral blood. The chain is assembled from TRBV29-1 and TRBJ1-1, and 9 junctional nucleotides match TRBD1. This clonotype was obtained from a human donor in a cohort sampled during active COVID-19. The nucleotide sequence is TGCAGCGTTGCGGGACAGGGAAGAGGGGACACTGAAGCTTTCTTT. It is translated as CSVAGQGRGDTEAFF.